This passage covers 29 T cell receptor beta chains from one sample sequenced in a study of Graves' ophthalmopathy and Graves' hyperthyroidism. Amplification from RNA transcripts yielded the TCR beta CDR3 regions. HTBI-primed RT-PCR formed the first round, and a multiplex PCR formed the second. TCRdb used MiXCR to reprocess the multiplex PCR reads, holding one entry per CDR3 protein. The data hold 660,000 or so distinct CDR3 sequences, with roughly 41% observed a single time. The source material was peripheral blood. Receptor source: an adult man with Graves' ophthalmopathy.

The V gene is TRBV29-1, the J gene TRBJ2-2; TRBD1 is a possible D gene (7 bases). The germline V gene encodes CDR1 SQVTM and CDR2 ANQGSEA. Between the trimmed V and J ends, which lost 4 bases and 0 bases, there was a span of 12 bases. The CDR3 runs 15 residues. DNA of the CDR3: TGCAGCGTTGGGCGGGGACAGCCGAACACCGGGGAGCTGTTTTTT. Its protein product is CSVGRGQPNTGELFF.

This clonotype was seen a handful of times. This chain connects TRBV10-2 to TRBJ2-5; D unclear. V shed 7 bases and J shed 2 bases, with 11 bases lying between them. The germline V gene has CDR1 WSHSY and CDR2 SAAADI. CDR3 length equals 13 residues. CDR3 coding DNA: TGCGCCAGCATGTCGGTCTTGCAAGAGACCCAGTACTTC. Translated: CASMSVLQETQYF.

The V gene is TRBV5-4, the J gene TRBJ1-6; the D is unclear. The CDR3 has 16 amino acids. The V end was cut by 2 bases, the J end by 0 bases, with 9 bases between. CDR1 SGHNT and CDR2 YYREEE come from the germline V gene (reference sequence). The CDR3 reads CASSFYRSSYNSPLHF. The CDR3 nucleotides read TGTGCCAGCAGCTTTTATCGGAGCTCCTATAATTCACCCCTCCACTTT.

This chain joins TRBV20-1 and TRBJ2-2; 9 bases agree with TRBD2. The CDR3 extends over 16 amino acids. Per the germline V gene, CDR1 is DFQATT and CDR2 is SNEGSKA (reference sequence). The V segment lost 0 bases and the J segment 4 bases; nucleotides outside the gene matches: 6. CDR3 nucleotide sequence: TGCAGTGCTAGAGAAGGGCTAGCGGGAACCACCGGGGAGCTGTTTTTT. Translating gives CSAREGLAGTTGELFF.

This clonotype was observed once. A clone one base away is much larger, so this may be a read error. Given the absence of the conserved phenylalanine or tryptophan at the CDR3 end, a read error is likely. J is TRBJ2-5 and V is TRBV7-3; 11 bases are a match to TRBD2. The germline V gene has CDR1 SGHTA and CDR2 FQGTGA. This CDR3 has 15 residues. Unmatched junction bases numbered 1, after V lost 4 bases and J lost 0 bases. The CDR3 sequence is CASSSSGGYQETQYV. The CDR3 region has the DNA TGTGCCAGCAGCTCTAGCGGGGGGTACCAAGAGACCCAGTACGTC.

About this clonotype itself: The DNA is omitted, as the CDR3 cannot be located on it reliably, and the CDR3 follows TCRdb's listing. The gene calls are TRBV11-2 and TRBJ1-5. The CDR3 sequence runs 21 residues, both termini included. Germline assignment: CDR1 SGHAT and CDR2 FQNNGV. This CDR3 reads CASSFYICSASPREWDQPQHF.

This clonotype was detected only once. The V and J genes are TRBV7-2 and TRBJ1-2; D may be TRBD1 (6 bases). Germline V gene lookup returns CDR1 SGHTA and CDR2 FQGNSA. V was trimmed by 5 bases and J by 4 bases, leaving 14 bases between them. The CDR3 is 14 residues long. DNA of the CDR3: TGTGCCAGCAGCCAACAGGGAGGGACCTATGGCTACACCTTC. Translating it yields CASSQQGGTYGYTF.

This clonotype was seen at least ten times. The chain carries TRBV14 and TRBJ1-6; D call uncertain. Trimming removed 1 base from V and 7 bases from J, with 14 bases in between. This CDR3 is built from 16 residues. CDR1 and CDR2 (germline): SGHDN, FVKESK. The CDR3 DNA follows: TGTGCCAGCAGCCAAGGATCAGAGCCTAGAAATTCACCCCTCCACTTT. Amino acid sequence: CASSQGSEPRNSPLHF.

The V and J genes are TRBV14 and TRBJ2-7; D is perhaps TRBD1 (5 bases). This CDR3 comprises 16 residues. In germline, CDR1 is SGHDN, CDR2 FVKESK. Trimming removed 0 bases at V and 3 bases at J, with 15 bases between. The chain's CDR3 is CASSQDLGFRDYEQYF. In DNA form, the CDR3 reads TGTGCCAGCAGCCAAGATTTGGGTTTCAGGGACTACGAGCAGTACTTC. The complete variable domain, with remaining parts taken from reference TRBV14 and TRBJ2-7, reads EAGVTQFPSHSVIEKGQTVTLRCDPISGHDNLYWYRRVMGKEIKFLLHFVKESKQDESGMPNNRFLAERTGGTYSTLKVQPAELEDSGVYFCASSQDLGFRDYEQYFGPGTRLTVT.

This clonotype occurred many times. The CDR3: CASKPSAVSYEQYF. For the CDR3, the DNA is TGTGCCAGCAAGCCGTCAGCTGTTTCCTACGAGCAGTACTTC. The rearrangement links TRBV2 to TRBJ2-7; no definite D call. V shed 7 bases and J shed 1 base, with 14 bases lying between them. There are 14 residues in the CDR3. Germline values: CDR1 SNHLY, CDR2 FYNNEI.

This clonotype was seen a few times. The rearrangement links TRBV7-9 to TRBJ2-3; no clear D. V lost 3 bases, J lost 3 bases, and 10 bases lay in between. The CDR3 spans 14 residues. Looked up from germline, CDR1 is SEHNR and CDR2 is FQNEAQ (reference sequence). CDR3 sequence: CASSLGMRTDTQYF. As DNA, the CDR3 is TGTGCCAGCAGCTTGGGCATGCGAACAGATACGCAGTATTTT.

The V gene is TRBV10-3, the J gene TRBJ1-1; the D gene is possibly TRBD1 (5 bases). V lost 5 bases to trimming and J lost 4 bases, with 20 bases between them. This CDR3 region has 16 residues. The germline V gene has CDR1 ENHRY and CDR2 SYGVKD. The CDR3 nucleotides are TGTGCCATCAGTCTCCCTTTGGGCCGGGGGGGCACTGAAGCTTTCTTT. Amino acids: CAISLPLGRGGTEAFF.

The rearrangement joins TRBV29-1 to TRBJ1-1; no reliable D call. In germline, CDR1 is SQVTM, CDR2 ANQGSEA. V was cut by 8 bases and J by 3 bases, with 13 bases left in between. The CDR3 has 12 amino acids. CDR3 sequence: CSPGGGYTEAFF. The CDR3 DNA is TGCAGCCCAGGAGGCGGGTACACTGAAGCTTTCTTT.

This sequence joins TRBV7-9 and TRBJ1-5, with 8 nucleotides matching TRBD1. CDR1 and CDR2 (germline): SEHNR, FQNEAQ (reference sequence). CDR3 length equals 15 residues. V dropped 9 bases and J dropped 4; count of bases not matched to a gene: 11. The CDR3 protein is CASRNTGGRNQPQHF. CDR3 DNA: TGTGCCAGTAGGAATACAGGGGGAAGGAATCAGCCCCAGCATTTT.

V usage is TRBV19 and J usage is TRBJ1-5, with TRBD1 matching over 7 bases. The germline V gene has CDR1 LNHDA and CDR2 SQIVND (reference sequence). The CDR3 loop spans 15 amino acids. V gave up 6 bases and J gave up 0 bases; unmatched junction bases: 5. CDR3 sequence: CASRAPGGSNQPQHF. The CDR3 DNA reads as TGTGCCAGTAGGGCCCCAGGGGGTAGCAATCAGCCCCAGCATTTT.

This clonotype has a count of ten or more. The chain carries TRBV19 and TRBJ2-5; possibly TRBD1 for D (5 bases). Germline values: CDR1 LNHDA, CDR2 SQIVND (reference sequence). The CDR3 totals 15 residues. V lost 3 bases to trimming and J lost 4 bases, with 15 bases between them. The CDR3 is CASSIGQGRIETQYF. In nucleotides, the CDR3 is TGTGCCAGTAGTATCGGGCAGGGTCGGATAGAGACCCAGTACTTC.

V is TRBV10-3 and J is TRBJ1-3; the D gene is possibly TRBD1 (5 bases). CDR1 is ENHRY and CDR2 is SYGVKD in the germline V gene. Trimming stripped 4 bases from V and 4 bases from J, with 8 bases between. CDR3 length: 13 residues. Written as DNA, the CDR3 is TGTGCCATCAGTGGACGGGGCGGAAACACCATATATTTT. It specifies CAISGRGGNTIYF.

The chain recombines TRBV7-9 with TRBJ2-7, with 7 positions matching TRBD1. Losses at the gene ends were 5 bases for V and 6 bases for J; bases not matched to a gene: 1. Germline V gene sequence: CDR1 SEHNR, CDR2 FQNEAQ (reference sequence). The CDR3 is 11 residues long. The chain's CDR3 is CASSGQAEQYF. The CDR3 nucleotides read TGTGCCAGCAGCGGACAGGCCGAGCAGTACTTC.

The CDR3 DNA reads as TGCGCCAGCAGCTTTCAGGGGAGGGACACTGAAGCTTTCTTT. This sequence encodes CASSFQGRDTEAFF. The rearrangement links TRBV5-1 to TRBJ1-1, with D possibly being TRBD1 (6 bases). The ends were cut back, 2 bases at V and 3 bases at J, with 11 bases in the middle. The germline CDR1 and CDR2 sequences are SGHRS and YFSETQ. CDR3 length: 14 amino acids.

This clonotype turned up a few times. The genes are TRBV9 and TRBJ2-3; the D is unclear. The CDR3 length is 11 residues. CDR1 SGDLS and CDR2 YYNGEE come from the germline V gene. Trimming cost V 2 bases and J 7 bases, with 5 bases left between them. Here the CDR3 reads CASSVGYTQYF. In DNA form, the CDR3 reads TGTGCCAGCAGCGTTGGTTATACGCAGTATTTT.

The chain links TRBV10-3 to TRBJ2-3; no definite D call. The germline V gene has CDR1 ENHRY and CDR2 SYGVKD. The germline V and J ends were trimmed by 0 bases and 0 bases, with 10 bases remaining between them. The CDR3 extends over 16 amino acids. The CDR3 coding sequence is TGTGCCATCAGTGAGTCTCACTTCACTAGCACAGATACGCAGTATTTT. This gives the protein CAISESHFTSTDTQYF.

This clonotype was observed once. V gene TRBV12-3 or TRBV12-4 combines with J gene TRBJ2-7; D not certain. The CDR3 totals 13 residues. Between the trimmed V and J ends, which lost 5 bases and 0 bases, there was a span of 8 bases. In nucleotides, the CDR3 is TGTGCCAGCAGTCAAAGGATCTCCTACGAGCAGTACTTC. Translation: CASSQRISYEQYF.

This clonotype was seen repeatedly, ten times or more. The chain joins TRBV5-1 to TRBJ2-7; weak D call: TRBD1 (6 bases). The length of the CDR3 is 15 residues. Trimming removed 0 bases from V and 2 bases from J, with 12 bases in between. Germline V gene lookup returns CDR1 SGHRS and CDR2 YFSETQ. CDR3 DNA sequence: TGCGCCAGCAGCTTGGCGCCAGGGGCGACCTACGAGCAGTACTTC. Its translation is CASSLAPGATYEQYF.

This clonotype was observed a single time. A much more abundant neighbour one base away suggests this may be a read error. This chain connects TRBV25-1 to TRBJ1-6; no firm D call. The V gene's germline CDR1 is MGHDK and CDR2 SYGVNS. CDR3 length: 12 residues. CDR3 sequence: CASSPNDSPFHF. CDR3 sequence (DNA): TGTGCCAGCAGTCCCAACGATTCACCCTTCCACTTT.

About this clonotype itself: With a much larger clone just one base away, this may be a read error. The chain combines TRBV4-3 with TRBJ1-1, with D possibly matching TRBD1 (5 bases). This CDR3 has 14 residues. Germline CDR1 is LGHNA and CDR2 is YSLEER. This CDR3 reads CASSRGTANTEASF. In nucleotides, the CDR3 is TGCGCCAGCAGCCGAGGGACTGCGAACACTGAAGCTTCCTTT.

This clonotype was counted a few times. At one boundary the junction diverges from the germline segment, which might be a read error. V gene TRBV7-3 combines with J gene TRBJ1-5; TRBD1 might be the D (6 bases). The CDR3 is 16 amino acids. Germline loops: CDR1 SGHTA, CDR2 FQGTGA. CDR3 protein: CASSQVNSGGNQPQHF. DNA for the CDR3: TGCGCCAGCAGCCAAGTAAATTCAGGGGGCAATCAGCCCCAGCATTTT.

CDR3 loop: CARGGDSQETQYF. CDR3 nucleotide sequence: TGTGCTAGAGGGGGGGACAGCCAAGAGACCCAGTACTTC. The chain recombines TRBV19 with TRBJ2-5, with D perhaps given as TRBD1 or TRBD2 (7 bases each). The CDR3 runs to 13 residues. Germline CDR1 and CDR2: LNHDA and SQIVND (reference sequence).

In this sample, this clonotype turned up once. A much larger clone lies one base from this, so it may be a read error. The chain carries TRBV20-1 and TRBJ2-7; TRBD2 is a possible D gene (5 bases). CDR1 and CDR2 from the germline V gene are DFQATT and SNEGSKA (reference sequence). The CDR3 runs 11 residues. V was cut by 2 bases and J by 3 bases, with 5 bases left in between. The CDR3 DNA is TGCAGTGCTAGACGGGACTACGAGCAGTACTTC. Its translation: CSARRDYEQYF.

This clonotype was counted many times. The CDR3 loop is CASSIGRGTQETQYF. CDR3 coding DNA: TGTGCCAGTAGTATCGGGCGAGGGACACAAGAGACCCAGTACTTC. The rearrangement links TRBV19 to TRBJ2-5; possible D gene TRBD1, 6 bases. CDR1 and CDR2 (germline): LNHDA, SQIVND (reference sequence). CDR3 length: 15 residues. Trimming cost V 3 bases and J 2 bases, with 13 bases left between them.